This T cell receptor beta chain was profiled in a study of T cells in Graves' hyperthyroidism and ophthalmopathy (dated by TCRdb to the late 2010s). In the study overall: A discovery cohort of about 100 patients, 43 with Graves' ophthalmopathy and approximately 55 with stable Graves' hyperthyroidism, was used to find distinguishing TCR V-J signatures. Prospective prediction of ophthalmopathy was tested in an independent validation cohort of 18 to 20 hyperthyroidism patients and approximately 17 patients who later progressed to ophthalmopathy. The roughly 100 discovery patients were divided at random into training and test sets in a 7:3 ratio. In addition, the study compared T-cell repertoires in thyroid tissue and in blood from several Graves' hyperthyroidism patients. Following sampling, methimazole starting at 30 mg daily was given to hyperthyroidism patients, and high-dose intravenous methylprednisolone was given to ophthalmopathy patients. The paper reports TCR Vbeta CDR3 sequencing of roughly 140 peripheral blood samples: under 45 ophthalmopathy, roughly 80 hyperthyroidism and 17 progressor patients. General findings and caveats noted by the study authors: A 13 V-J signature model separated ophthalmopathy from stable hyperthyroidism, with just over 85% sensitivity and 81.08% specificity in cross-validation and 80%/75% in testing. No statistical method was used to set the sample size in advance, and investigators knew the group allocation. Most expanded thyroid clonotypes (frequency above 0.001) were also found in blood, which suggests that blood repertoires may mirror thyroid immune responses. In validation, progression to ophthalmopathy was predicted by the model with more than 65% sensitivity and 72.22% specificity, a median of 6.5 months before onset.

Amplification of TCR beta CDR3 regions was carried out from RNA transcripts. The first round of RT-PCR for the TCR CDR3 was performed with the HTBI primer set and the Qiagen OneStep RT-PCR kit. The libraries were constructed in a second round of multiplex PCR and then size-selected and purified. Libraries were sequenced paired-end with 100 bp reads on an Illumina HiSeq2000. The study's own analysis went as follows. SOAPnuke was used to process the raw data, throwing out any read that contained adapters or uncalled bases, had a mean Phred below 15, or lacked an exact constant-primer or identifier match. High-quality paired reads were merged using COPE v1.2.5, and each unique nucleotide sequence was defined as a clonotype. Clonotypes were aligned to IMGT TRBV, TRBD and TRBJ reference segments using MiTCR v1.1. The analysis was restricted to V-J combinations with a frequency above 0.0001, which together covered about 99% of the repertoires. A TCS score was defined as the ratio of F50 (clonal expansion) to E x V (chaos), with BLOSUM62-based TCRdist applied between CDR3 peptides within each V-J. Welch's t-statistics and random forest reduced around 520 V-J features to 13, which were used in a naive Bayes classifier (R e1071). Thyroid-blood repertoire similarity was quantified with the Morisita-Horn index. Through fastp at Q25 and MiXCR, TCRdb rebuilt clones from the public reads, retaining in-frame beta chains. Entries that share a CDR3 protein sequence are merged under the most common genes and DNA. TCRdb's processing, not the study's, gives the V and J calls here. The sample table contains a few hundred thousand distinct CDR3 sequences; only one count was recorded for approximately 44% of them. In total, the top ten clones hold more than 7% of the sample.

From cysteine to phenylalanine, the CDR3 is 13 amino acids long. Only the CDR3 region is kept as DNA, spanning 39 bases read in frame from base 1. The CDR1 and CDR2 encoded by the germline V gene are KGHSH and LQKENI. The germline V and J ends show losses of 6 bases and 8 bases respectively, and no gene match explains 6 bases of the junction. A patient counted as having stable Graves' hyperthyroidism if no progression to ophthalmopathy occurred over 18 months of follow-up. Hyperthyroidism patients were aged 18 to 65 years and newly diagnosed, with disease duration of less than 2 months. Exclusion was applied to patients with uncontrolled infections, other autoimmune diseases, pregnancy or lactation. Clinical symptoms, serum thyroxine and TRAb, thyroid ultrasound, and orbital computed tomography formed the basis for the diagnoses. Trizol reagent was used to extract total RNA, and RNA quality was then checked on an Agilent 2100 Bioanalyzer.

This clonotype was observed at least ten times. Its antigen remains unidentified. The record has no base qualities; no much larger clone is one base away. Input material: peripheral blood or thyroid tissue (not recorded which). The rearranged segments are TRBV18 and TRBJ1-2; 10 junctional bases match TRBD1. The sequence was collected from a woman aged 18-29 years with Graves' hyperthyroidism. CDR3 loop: CASSRQGASGYTF. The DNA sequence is TGTGCCAGCTCTCGACAGGGGGCGAGCGGCTACACCTTC.